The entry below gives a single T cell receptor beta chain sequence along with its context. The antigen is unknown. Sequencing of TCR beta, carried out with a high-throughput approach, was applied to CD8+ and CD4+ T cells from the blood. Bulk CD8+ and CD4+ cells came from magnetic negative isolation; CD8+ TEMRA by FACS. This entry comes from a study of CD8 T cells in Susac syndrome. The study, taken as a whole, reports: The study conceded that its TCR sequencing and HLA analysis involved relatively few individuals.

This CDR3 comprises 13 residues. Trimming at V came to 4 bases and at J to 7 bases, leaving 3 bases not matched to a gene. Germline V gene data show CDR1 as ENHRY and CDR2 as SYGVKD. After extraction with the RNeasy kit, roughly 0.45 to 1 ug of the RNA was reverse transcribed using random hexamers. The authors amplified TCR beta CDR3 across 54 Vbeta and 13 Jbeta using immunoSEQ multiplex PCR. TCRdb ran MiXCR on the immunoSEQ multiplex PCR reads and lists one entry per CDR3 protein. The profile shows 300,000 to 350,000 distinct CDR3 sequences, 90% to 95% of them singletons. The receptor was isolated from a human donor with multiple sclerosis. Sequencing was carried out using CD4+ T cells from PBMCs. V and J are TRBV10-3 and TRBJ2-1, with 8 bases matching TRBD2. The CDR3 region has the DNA TGTGCCATCAGTGTCGGGACTAGTAATGAGCAGTTCTTC. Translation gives CAISVGTSNEQFF.